These T cell receptor beta chains were read from a single sample in a study of identifying expanded T cells in peripheral blood. Produced via immunoSEQ multiplex PCR; TCRdb's table is partial and in-frame only. The table includes more than 55,000 clones, over 75% detected once. Sequencing was performed on blood. The receptors derive from a person aged 18-70 years in good health. The CDR3 runs from the conserved cysteine through the conserved F or W. Each record gives: clone size, J gene, V gene, D gene, CDR3 DNA, CDR3 protein. D genes are given only for firm matches. Rows give clone size only sometimes, using once, few, many, or a class for an expanded clone.

. | TRBJ1-1 | TRBV18 | . | TGTGCCAGCTCAGAGACCATCGGAAACGGGGTTCAGGCTTTCTTT | CASSETIGNGVQAFF
. | TRBJ2-1 | TRBV4-1 | TRBD2 | TGCGCCAGCAGCCAAGAGGGGTGGAAAGGGGCGGGAGTTCCCAACTCCTACAATGAGCAGTTCTTC | CASSQEGWKGAGVPNSYNEQFF
. | TRBJ2-7 | TRBV28 | . | TGTGCCAGCACCACCCGGGGGACTCGAGTTGGCTACGAGCAGTACTTC | CASTTRGTRVGYEQYF
few | TRBJ2-1 | TRBV10-1 | . | TGCGCCAGCAGTGAGTCGAGGGAAGGGCGGCAGTTCTTC | CASSESREGRQFF
. | TRBJ1-4 | TRBV29-1 | . | TGCAGCGTTGGAAGGGATGATGAAAAACTGTTTTTT | CSVGRDDEKLFF
. | TRBJ2-2 | TRBV6-4 | TRBD2 | TGTGCCAGCAGTGGGACTAGCGGGAGCACCGGGGAGCTGTTTTTT | CASSGTSGSTGELFF
. | TRBJ1-5 | TRBV6-1 | TRBD1 | TGTGCCAGCAGTGATAAACCCGGGACAGGGGGTCAGCCCCAGCATTTT | CASSDKPGTGGQPQHF
few | TRBJ1-5 | TRBV9 | TRBD1 | TGTGCCAGCAGCAGAACCGGACAGGAAAATCAGCCCCAGCATTTT | CASSRTGQENQPQHF
few | TRBJ1-5 | TRBV6-4 | TRBD1 | TGTGCCAGCAGTGAGTCCGGGACAGGGGGTCAGCCCCAGCATTTT | CASSESGTGGQPQHF
. | TRBJ1-3 | TRBV15 | . | TGTGCCACCAGCGACGGTGGGGGAAACACCATATATTTT | CATSDGGGNTIYF
. | TRBJ2-3 | TRBV6-4 | . | TGTGCCAGCAGTGACTCTGACAAGATCACAGATACGCAGTATTTT | CASSDSDKITDTQYF
. | TRBJ1-3 | TRBV19 | . | TGTGCCAGTCCCGGGTCCTCTGGAAACACCATATATTTT | CASPGSSGNTIYF
. | TRBJ2-5 | TRBV4-2 | . | TGTGCCAGCAGCCAAGCGGTGGAAGAGACCCAGTACTTC | CASSQAVEETQYF
. | TRBJ2-1 | TRBV18 | TRBD1 | TGTGCCAGCTCAACAGGGGCCCGCTCCTACAATGAGCAGTTCTTC | CASSTGARSYNEQFF
. | TRBJ1-6 | TRBV6-6 | . | TGTGCCGCTAGGGGGGCATGGGAGAATTCACCCCTCCACTTT | CAARGAWENSPLHF
. | TRBJ1-2 | TRBV9 | TRBD1 | TGTGCCAGCAGCGGACAGGGGCCCGGCTACACCTTC | CASSGQGPGYTF
. | TRBJ2-1 | TRBV11-2 | TRBD1 | TGTGCCAGCAGCCCAGGACGGACAGGGGGCAATGAGCAGTTCTTC | CASSPGRTGGNEQFF
. | TRBJ1-2 | TRBV4-1 | . | TGCGCCAGCAGCCAAGGCGCGGGCTACACCTTC | CASSQGAGYTF
. | TRBJ1-4 | TRBV6-5 | TRBD1 | TGTGCCAGCAGTGTGGGACAGGGGAATGAAAAACTGTTTTTT | CASSVGQGNEKLFF
. | TRBJ2-3 | TRBV5-1 | TRBD1 | TGCGCCAGCAGCGATTGGACAGGAAAGACAGATACGCAGTATTTT | CASSDWTGKTDTQYF
. | TRBJ1-5 | TRBV7-2 | TRBD1 | TGTGCCAGCAGCTTGGGGGGACAGGGAGCTCAGCCCCAGCATTTT | CASSLGGQGAQPQHF
. | TRBJ1-3 | TRBV18 | TRBD1 | TGTGCCAGCTCACCAGGGACAGCCTCTGGAAACACCATATATTTT | CASSPGTASGNTIYF
once | TRBJ2-2 | TRBV19 | . | TGTGCCAGTAGTATAGCCCGTTTGGTTCACGGGGAGCTGTTTTTT | CASSIARLVHGELFF
. | TRBJ2-1 | TRBV7-2 | . | TGTGCCAGCAGCTTGGGCAGATTCGTATATGAGCAGTTCTTC | CASSLGRFVYEQFF
. | TRBJ2-3 | TRBV28 | . | TGTGCCAGCAGTTTCGAGGGTTTAACGCAGTATTTT | CASSFEGLTQYF